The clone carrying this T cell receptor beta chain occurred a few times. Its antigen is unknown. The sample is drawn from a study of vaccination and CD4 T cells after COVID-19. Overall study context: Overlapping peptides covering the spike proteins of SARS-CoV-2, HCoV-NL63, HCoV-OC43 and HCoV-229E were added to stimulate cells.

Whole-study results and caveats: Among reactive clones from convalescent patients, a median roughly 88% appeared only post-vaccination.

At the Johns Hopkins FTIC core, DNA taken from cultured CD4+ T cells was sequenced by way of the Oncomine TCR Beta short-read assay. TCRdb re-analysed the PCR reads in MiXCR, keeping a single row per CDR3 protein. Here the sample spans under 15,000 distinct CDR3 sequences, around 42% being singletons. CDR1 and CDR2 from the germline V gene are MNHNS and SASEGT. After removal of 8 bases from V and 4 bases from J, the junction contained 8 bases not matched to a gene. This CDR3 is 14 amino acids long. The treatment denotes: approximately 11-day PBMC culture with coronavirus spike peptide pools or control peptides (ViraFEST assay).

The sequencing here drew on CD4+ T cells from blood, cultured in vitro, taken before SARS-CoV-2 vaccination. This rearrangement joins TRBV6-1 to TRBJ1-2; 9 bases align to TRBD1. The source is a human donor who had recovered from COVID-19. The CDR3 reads CASCPTGGGYGYTF. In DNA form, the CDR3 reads TGTGCCAGCTGCCCGACAGGGGGGGGCTATGGCTACACCTTC.